This entry lists 13 T cell receptor beta chains sequenced from one sample in a study of cytomegalovirus exposure and HLA in healthy donors. 60 Vbeta and 13 Jbeta primers were used in PCR. Generated by immunoSEQ multiplex PCR, the TCRdb table keeps only in-frame clones and is missing some. The sample lists around 90,000 clones, roughly 84% occurring once. The sample taken for sequencing was PBMCs. All receptors come from a man aged 30 to 39 in good health and CMV-seronegative.

This clone was seen more than once but under ten times. This chain connects TRBV6-5 to TRBJ2-6; 8 bases align to TRBD1. CDR1 MNHEY and CDR2 SVGAGI come from the germline V gene. The CDR3 is made up of 15 amino acids. The ends lost 6 bases at V and 1 base at J; junction bases unmatched: 2. CDR3 sequence reads: CASSRTGSGANVLTF. The CDR3 region has the DNA TGTGCCAGCAGCCGGACAGGGTCTGGGGCCAACGTCCTGACTTTC.

The gene calls are TRBV10-3 and TRBJ1-1; 8 bases fit TRBD1. The germline CDR1 and CDR2 sequences are ENHRY and SYGVKD. V lost 3 bases to trimming and J lost 2 bases; unmatched junction nucleotides: 2. The CDR3 has 14 amino acids. CDR3 DNA: TGTGCCATCAGTGACAGGGGGCCAAACACTGAAGCTTTCTTT. This translates into CAISDRGPNTEAFF.

In this sample, this clone turned up once. The rearrangement uses TRBV5-8 and TRBJ1-2; D unresolved. The V gene's germline CDR1 is SGHTS and CDR2 YDEGEE. The CDR3 covers 15 residues. V was pared by 4 bases and J by 3 bases, with 16 bases between. The CDR3 sequence is CASSPYSRNDYGYTF. DNA of the CDR3: TGTGCCAGCAGCCCGTACAGCCGGAACGACTATGGCTACACCTTC.

The CDR3 loop is CASSQDSGTGEYEQYF. The CDR3, as DNA: TGTGCCAGCAGCCAAGATTCGGGGACAGGGGAGTACGAGCAGTACTTC. This chain uses TRBV14 with TRBJ2-7; the match to TRBD1 covers 10 bases. This CDR3 contains 16 residues. V shed 0 bases and J 4 bases; nucleotides not matched to a gene: 6. CDR1 is SGHDN, CDR2 FVKESK, per germline.

This clone was counted only a few times. The gene calls are TRBV5-6 and TRBJ2-5, with 8 positions matching TRBD1. Germline lookup yields CDR1 SGHDT and CDR2 YYEEEE. The CDR3 length is 14 residues. J was trimmed by 4 bases and V by 3 bases; bases with no gene match: 5. Here the CDR3 DNA reads TGTGCCAGCAGCTCAGGACAGGGACCAGAGACCCAGTACTTC. It translates to CASSSGQGPETQYF. The variable domain in full, with the rest retrieved from reference TRBV5-6 and TRBJ2-5, is DAGVTQSPTHLIKTRGQQVTLRCSPKSGHDTVSWYQQALGQGPQFIFQYYEEEERQRGNFPDRFSGHQFPNYSSELNVNALLLGDSALYLCASSSGQGPETQYFGPGTRLLVL.

This chain uses TRBV30 with TRBJ1-5, with TRBD1 matching 7 bases. The CDR3 is 15 amino acids. Germline loops: CDR1 GTSNPN, CDR2 SVGIG (reference sequence). The ends lost 1 base at V and 7 bases at J; junction bases unmatched: 10. CDR3 residues: CAWSGGDRLYQPQHF. DNA for the CDR3: TGTGCCTGGAGTGGAGGGGACAGACTTTACCAGCCCCAGCATTTT.

This clone was seen once. In the same sample, other DNA sequences code for this CDR3. The chain employs TRBV19 and TRBJ1-1; 7 bases agree with TRBD1. V lost 6 bases to trimming and J lost 7 bases; unmatched junction nucleotides: 14. The CDR3 covers 15 residues. Germline V gene sequence: CDR1 LNHDA, CDR2 SQIVND (reference sequence). The CDR3 loop is CASSVTGARTVEAFF. DNA of the CDR3: TGTGCCAGTAGCGTAACAGGGGCCCGCACTGTTGAAGCTTTCTTT.

J is TRBJ2-5 and V is TRBV7-9; D uncertain. Per the germline V gene, CDR1 is SEHNR and CDR2 is FQNEAQ (reference sequence). Trimming stripped 5 bases from V and 5 bases from J, with 9 bases between. This CDR3 region has 12 residues. As DNA, the CDR3 is TGTGCCAGCAGCCGGTCCGGGGAGACCCAGTACTTC. It translates to CASSRSGETQYF.

V gene TRBV7-2 combines with J gene TRBJ1-6, with D possibly TRBD1 on 5 matching bases. This CDR3 has 16 amino acids. Trimming shortened V by 6 bases and J by 5 bases, and 17 bases separated the two germline ends. The germline V gene has CDR1 SGHTA and CDR2 FQGNSA. CDR3 loop: CASSLRGADDNSPLHF. The CDR3 nucleotides are TGTGCCAGCAGTCTTCGCGGGGCAGATGATAATTCACCCCTCCACTTT.

This clone was found a few times. The J gene is TRBJ2-3, the V gene TRBV29-1, with 12 bases fitting TRBD2. Germline V gene sequence: CDR1 SQVTM, CDR2 ANQGSEA. Losses at the gene ends were 4 bases for V and 4 bases for J; bases not matched to a gene: 6. The length of the CDR3 is 15 residues. CDR3 in DNA: TGCAGCGTTGTCCCTAGCGGGGGGGCCCCAGATACGCAGTATTTT. This gives the protein CSVVPSGGAPDTQYF.

The CDR3 reads CASSSSTRFEKLFF. CDR3 nucleotide sequence: TGTGCCAGCAGCTCTTCGACAAGGTTTGAAAAACTGTTTTTT. The V gene is TRBV6-5, the J gene TRBJ1-4; D is uncertain. With 6 bases removed from V and 7 bases from J, the gap between germline ends came to 15 bases. Germline V gene lookup returns CDR1 MNHEY and CDR2 SVGAGI. The CDR3 runs 14 residues.

This clone was detected only once. Written as DNA, the CDR3 is TGCAGCGTTGAACGTAGCGGGGGGGGAAATGAGCAGTTCTTC. Its translation is CSVERSGGGNEQFF. J is TRBJ2-1 and V is TRBV29-1; TRBD2 matches 11 bases. The CDR3 contains 14 residues. With 2 bases clipped from V and 7 bases from J, the junction kept 4 bases outside the gene matches. Germline V lookup: CDR1 SQVTM, CDR2 ANQGSEA.

The V and J genes are TRBV28 and TRBJ1-1; unclear D gene. Per germline, CDR1 MDHEN and CDR2 SYDVKM. The CDR3 is 14 residues long. The germline V and J ends were trimmed by 7 bases and 1 base, with 13 bases remaining between them. The CDR3 nucleotides are TGTGCCAGCAAACCCGGAGGTAAGAACACTGAAGCTTTCTTT. It is translated as CASKPGGKNTEAFF.